The 7 T cell receptor beta chains below all came from one sample that was sequenced in a study of blood T cell repertoires in COVID-19. The repertoire was sequenced with immunoSEQ multiplex PCR; TCRdb's copy has only in-frame clones and lacks some. This sample yields 300,000 to 350,000 clones, of which around 91% are seen a single time; 3.5% to 4.5% belongs to the top ten. The source material was PBMCs or T cells enriched from blood (not recorded which). These receptor sequences come from a woman aged 18-35 years with acute COVID-19.

The chain couples TRBV19 to TRBJ1-2, with 11 bases lining up with TRBD1. Germline loops: CDR1 LNHDA, CDR2 SQIVND (reference sequence). The length of the CDR3 is 17 residues. Trimming removed 3 bases from V and 4 bases from J; junction bases left unmatched: 10. The CDR3 reads CASSIPNWTGGGYGYTF. CDR3 in DNA: TGTGCCAGTAGTATCCCGAATTGGACAGGGGGCGGCTATGGCTACACCTTC.

This chain joins TRBV7-9 and TRBJ2-7, with D possibly TRBD1 on 6 matching bases. CDR3 size: 15 residues. With 5 bases removed from V and 1 base from J, the gap between germline ends came to 15 bases. Germline CDR1 is SEHNR and CDR2 is FQNEAQ (reference sequence). The CDR3 DNA reads TGTGCCAGCAGCCCGAAGGGGGAAACTTCCTACGAGCAGTACTTC. This gives the protein CASSPKGETSYEQYF.

This chain links TRBV10-3 with TRBJ2-1; perhaps TRBD2 as D (6 bases). V lost 5 bases to trimming and J lost 6 bases, with 8 bases between them. From germline, CDR1 is ENHRY and CDR2 SYGVKD. This CDR3 region has 12 residues. Written as DNA, the CDR3 is TGTGCCATCAGTCTTAGCGGCAATGAGCAGTTCTTC. Translating it yields CAISLSGNEQFF.

The genes are TRBV9 and TRBJ2-7; the D gene is possibly TRBD2 (6 bases). The CDR3 spans 14 residues. Trimming removed 3 bases at V and 4 bases at J, with 14 bases between. Germline V gene data show CDR1 as SGDLS and CDR2 as YYNGEE. In nucleotides, the CDR3 is TGTGCCAGCAGCGAAGCCGGGAGTACGTACGAGCAGTACTTC. The encoded protein is CASSEAGSTYEQYF.

The rearrangement uses TRBV7-6 and TRBJ2-3; 10 nucleotides align to TRBD2. The germline V gene encodes CDR1 SGHVS and CDR2 FNYEAQ. After removal of 5 bases from V and 4 bases from J, the junction contained 9 bases not matched to a gene. There are 16 residues in the CDR3. The CDR3 sequence is CASSPRIAGGADTQYF. CDR3 DNA: TGTGCCAGCAGCCCCCGGATAGCGGGAGGTGCAGATACGCAGTATTTT.

The V and J genes are TRBV28 and TRBJ1-3, with unresolved D. V dropped 7 bases and J dropped 0 bases, with 10 bases sitting between them. Germline V gives CDR1 MDHEN, CDR2 SYDVKM. The length of the CDR3 is 14 residues. CDR3 sequence (DNA): TGTGCCAGCATTTCCCCCGGCTCTGGAAACACCATATATTTT. It translates to CASISPGSGNTIYF.

The V gene is TRBV27, the J gene TRBJ1-1; D perhaps matches TRBD1 (5 bases). Trimming removed 5 bases from V and 1 base from J, with 14 bases in between. The CDR3 sequence is 15 residues long. Germline V gives CDR1 MNHEY, CDR2 SMNVEV (reference sequence). CDR3 residues: CASSRTLRGNTEAFF. For the CDR3, the DNA is TGTGCCAGCAGTAGGACACTGAGAGGGAACACTGAAGCTTTCTTT.